Following are 13 T cell receptor beta chains from one sample sequenced in a study of CD8+ T cells in alopecia areata. RNA was isolated and reverse transcribed to cDNA, the sequencing template. TCRdb keeps only in-frame clones here, not all; method: immunoSEQ multiplex PCR. The sample shows 180,000 or so clones, approximately 62% of them seen only once. The sequencing used CD4+ T cells sorted from blood, collected at week 0. The receptors here all came from a human donor with alopecia areata.

Regarding this clone: The same CDR3 is also encoded by other DNA sequences in this sample. The V gene is TRBV29-1, the J gene TRBJ1-1, with 7 bases aligning to TRBD1. Germline values: CDR1 SQVTM, CDR2 ANQGSEA. The CDR3 loop spans 13 amino acids. V lost 6 bases to trimming and J lost 0 bases; unmatched junction nucleotides: 4. CDR3 in DNA: TGCAGCGTGGCGGGACAGATGAACACTGAAGCTTTCTTT. This translates into CSVAGQMNTEAFF.

The rearrangement joins TRBV2 to TRBJ1-4, with D perhaps TRBD1 (5 bases). V dropped 6 bases and J dropped 8 bases, with 13 bases sitting between them. CDR1 is SNHLY and CDR2 is FYNNEI in the germline V gene. The CDR3 covers 13 residues. The DNA for the CDR3 is TGTGCCAGCAGGCCAGGGTTGCGGGAAAAACTGTTTTTT. Encoded protein: CASRPGLREKLFF.

The CDR3 DNA reads as TGCAGCGGAATGGACACCCAAGGGGGCTATGGCTACACCTTC. It translates to CSGMDTQGGYGYTF. The chain is built from TRBV29-1 and TRBJ1-2; possible D gene TRBD1, 6 bases. V gave up 7 bases and J gave up 4 bases, with 19 bases separating them. The germline CDR1 and CDR2 sequences are SQVTM and ANQGSEA. This CDR3 has 14 residues.

The rearrangement links TRBV7-9 to TRBJ1-2; the D is unclear. Trimming cost V 9 bases and J 5 bases, with 10 bases left between them. CDR1 SEHNR and CDR2 FQNEAQ come from the germline V gene (reference sequence). The CDR3 covers 11 residues. CDR3 DNA: TGTGCCAGTATTGGAAAGTATGGCTACACCTTC. Translated: CASIGKYGYTF.

The chain joins TRBV7-2 to TRBJ1-1; D ambiguous. Germline CDR1 and CDR2: SGHTA and FQGNSA. CDR3 length: 13 residues. V was trimmed by 5 bases and J by 3 bases, leaving 10 bases between them. CDR3 coding DNA: TGTGCCAGCAGCCCATACCGTTACACTGAAGCTTTCTTT. Its translation: CASSPYRYTEAFF.

This rearrangement joins TRBV5-6 to TRBJ2-1; D not resolved. Germline V gene lookup returns CDR1 SGHDT and CDR2 YYEEEE. The CDR3 extends over 13 amino acids. V lost 2 bases, J lost 6 bases, and 9 bases lay in between. The chain's CDR3 is CASSFDTTNEQFF. The CDR3 coding sequence is TGTGCCAGCAGCTTTGACACAACCAATGAGCAGTTCTTC.

The rearrangement links TRBV7-9 to TRBJ1-2; TRBD1 might be the D (6 bases). The V end lost 1 base, the J end lost 4 bases, and 16 bases lay between the germline ends. The CDR3 is 16 amino acids. Germline V CDR1 and CDR2: SEHNR, FQNEAQ (reference sequence). CDR3 nucleotides: TGTGCCAGCAGCTTAGGCGGACAGATCGAGGGCTATGGCTACACCTTC. Encoded protein: CASSLGGQIEGYGYTF.

The V and J genes are TRBV14 and TRBJ2-6, with D perhaps matching TRBD1 (6 bases). V lost 5 bases and J lost 0, with 11 bases in between. Germline V gives CDR1 SGHDN, CDR2 FVKESK. The CDR3 totals 16 residues. CDR3 DNA: TGTGCCAGCAGCGGAGGACAGCACTCTGGGGCCAACGTCCTGACTTTC. This encodes CASSGGQHSGANVLTF.

As concerns this clone: This CDR3 is also generated by other DNA sequences in the sample. Written as DNA, the CDR3 is TGTGCCAGCAGCTTAGGAGGGGACACTGAAGCTTTCTTT. It encodes CASSLGGDTEAFF. The chain carries TRBV11-2 and TRBJ1-1; D may be TRBD1 (5 bases). The germline V gene has CDR1 SGHAT and CDR2 FQNNGV. The CDR3 extends over 13 amino acids. Trimming shortened V by 1 base and J by 3 bases, and 6 bases separated the two germline ends.

This chain uses TRBV30 with TRBJ1-1; D call uncertain. Germline loops: CDR1 GTSNPN, CDR2 SVGIG (reference sequence). With 2 bases removed from V and 1 base from J, the gap between germline ends came to 8 bases. The CDR3 is 13 amino acids. CDR3 in amino acids: CAWSSQENTEAFF. CDR3 sequence (DNA): TGTGCCTGGAGTAGCCAGGAGAACACTGAAGCTTTCTTT.

This chain connects TRBV30 to TRBJ2-7, with D perhaps TRBD2 (5 bases). The CDR3 loop spans 13 amino acids. The V gene lost 2 bases and the J gene lost 7 bases, with 15 bases spanning the gap. CDR1 is GTSNPN, CDR2 SVGIG, per germline (reference sequence). CDR3 protein: CAWSRSRVREQYF. DNA of the CDR3: TGTGCCTGGAGTAGGTCGCGGGTGAGAGAGCAGTACTTC.

This chain connects TRBV5-1 to TRBJ2-2, with 9 bases aligning to TRBD2. Per germline, CDR1 SGHRS and CDR2 YFSETQ. CDR3 length: 17 amino acids. After removal of 3 bases from V and 2 bases from J, the junction contained 8 bases not matched to a gene. Here the CDR3 DNA reads TGCGCCAGCAGCTCCGGTCGCGGGGGGGCCAACACCGGGGAGCTGTTTTTT. This sequence encodes CASSSGRGGANTGELFF.

The rearrangement links TRBV19 to TRBJ2-1, with a possible D match to TRBD2 (5 bases). Germline CDR1 is LNHDA and CDR2 is SQIVND (reference sequence). Trimming took 7 bases from V and 7 from J, leaving 17 bases between them. The CDR3 is made up of 14 amino acids. CDR3 nucleotides: TGTGCCAGTAAGCGCCAAAATACGGGGAATGAGCAGTTCTTC. The encoded protein is CASKRQNTGNEQFF.